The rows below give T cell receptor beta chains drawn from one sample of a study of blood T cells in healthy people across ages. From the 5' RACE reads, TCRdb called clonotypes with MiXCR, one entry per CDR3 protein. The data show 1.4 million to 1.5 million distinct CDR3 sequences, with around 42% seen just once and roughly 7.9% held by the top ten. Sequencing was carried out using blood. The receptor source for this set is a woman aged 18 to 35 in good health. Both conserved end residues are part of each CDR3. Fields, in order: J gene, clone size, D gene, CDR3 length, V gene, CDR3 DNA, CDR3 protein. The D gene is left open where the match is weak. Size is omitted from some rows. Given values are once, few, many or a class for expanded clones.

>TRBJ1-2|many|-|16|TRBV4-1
TGCGCCAGCAGCCAAGGTCCCGGGACGGTAGTCTATGGCTACACCTTC
CASSQGPGTVVYGYTF
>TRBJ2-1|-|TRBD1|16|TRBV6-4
TGTGCCAGCAGTGACTCGGGACAGGCGAAACACAATGAGCAGTTCTTC
CASSDSGQAKHNEQFF
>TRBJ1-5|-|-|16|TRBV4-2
TGTGCCAGCAGCCAAGAAGGTGGAACAGGCAATCAGCCCCAGCATTTT
CASSQEGGTGNQPQHF
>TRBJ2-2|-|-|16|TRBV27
TGTGCCAGCAGTTCTCACCGGGCCCGGGACACCGGGGAGCTGTTTTTT
CASSSHRARDTGELFF
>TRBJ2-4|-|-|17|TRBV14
TGTGCCAGCAGCCAAGGGCCGGGGACCCTAGCCAAAAACATTCAGTACTTC
CASSQGPGTLAKNIQYF
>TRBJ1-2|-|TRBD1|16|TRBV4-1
TGCGCCAGCAGCCACGGACAGGTGGCAACGTTCTATGGCTACACCTTC
CASSHGQVATFYGYTF
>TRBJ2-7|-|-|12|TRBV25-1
TGTGCCAGCAGGTCGGGTTTTCGGGAGCAGTACTTC
CASRSGFREQYF
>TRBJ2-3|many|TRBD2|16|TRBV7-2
TGTGCCAGCAGCTTAGCGAGCGGGAGAGGGGCAGATACGCAGTATTTT
CASSLASGRGADTQYF
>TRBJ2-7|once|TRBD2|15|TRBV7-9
TGTGCCAGCAGCTTTTTAGCGGGGTACTCCTACGAGCAGTACTTC
CASSFLAGYSYEQYF
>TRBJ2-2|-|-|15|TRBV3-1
TGTGCCAGCAGACGAGAATTAGGGGCGACCGGGGAGCTGTTTTTT
CASRRELGATGELFF
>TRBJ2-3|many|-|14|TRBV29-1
TGCAGCGTCCCCCTCGCGGGGAGCACAGATACGCAGTATTTT
CSVPLAGSTDTQYF
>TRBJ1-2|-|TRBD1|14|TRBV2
TGTACCAGCAGTGAAGGGGGACAGGTCTATGGCTACACCTTC
CTSSEGGQVYGYTF
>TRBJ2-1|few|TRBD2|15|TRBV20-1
TGCAGTGCTAGGGGGACTAGCGGGAGTAACAATGAGCAGTTCTTC
CSARGTSGSNNEQFF
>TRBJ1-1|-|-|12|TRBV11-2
TGTGCCAGCAGCTCATACACGACTGAAGCTTTCTTT
CASSSYTTEAFF
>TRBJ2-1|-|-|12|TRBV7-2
TGTGCCAGCAGCTCTCCTAATAACCCACAGTTCTTC
CASSSPNNPQFF
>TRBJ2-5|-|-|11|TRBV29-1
TGCAGTATAGGGCGGGGAGAGACCCAGTACTTC
CSIGRGETQYF
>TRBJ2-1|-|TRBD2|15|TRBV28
TGTGCCAGCAGTTTTAGAGGGACTAGGGGGAAGGAGCAGTTCTTC
CASSFRGTRGKEQFF
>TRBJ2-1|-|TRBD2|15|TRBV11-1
TGTGCCAGCAGCCCTCGAGGGCTAGCGGGTAATGAGCAGTTCTTC
CASSPRGLAGNEQFF
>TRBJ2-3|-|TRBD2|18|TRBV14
TGTGCCAGCAGCCAAGCACTAGCGGGGGAGGCTGTGGCAGATACGCAGTATTTT
CASSQALAGEAVADTQYF
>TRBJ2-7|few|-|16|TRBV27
TGTGCCATCAAACCGAATGCGGGGACAGCCTTCCCCGAGCAGTACTTC
CAIKPNAGTAFPEQYF
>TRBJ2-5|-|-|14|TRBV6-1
TGTGCCAGCAGTCCCCAGGCGGCCCAAGAGACCCAGTACTTC
CASSPQAAQETQYF
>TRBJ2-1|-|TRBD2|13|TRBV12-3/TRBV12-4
TGTGCCAGCAGGGAGCGGGGTTGGAATAAGCAGTTCTTC
CASRERGWNKQFF
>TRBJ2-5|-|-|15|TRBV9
TGTGCCAGCAGCGTAGCTCCTAGCATAGGCGAGACCCAGTACTTC
CASSVAPSIGETQYF
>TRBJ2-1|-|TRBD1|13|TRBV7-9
TGTGCCAGCAGGGACAGGACCCACAATGAGCAGTTCTTC
CASRDRTHNEQFF
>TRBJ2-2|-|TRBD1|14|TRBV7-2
TGTGCCAGCAGCTGGACAGGGTCAACCGGGGAGCTGTTTTTT
CASSWTGSTGELFF
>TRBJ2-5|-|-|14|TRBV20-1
TGCAGTGCTAGAGGTTCCGGGGGCCAAGAGACCCAGTACTTC
CSARGSGGQETQYF
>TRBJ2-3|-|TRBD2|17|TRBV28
TGTGCCAGCAGTTTATGGGGACTAGCGGGGGACACAGATACGCAGTATTTT
CASSLWGLAGDTDTQYF
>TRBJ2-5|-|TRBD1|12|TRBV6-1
TGTCCCAGCAGTACAGGGGTGGAGACCCAGTACTTC
CPSSTGVETQYF
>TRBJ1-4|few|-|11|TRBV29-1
TGCAGTGCCCCGACTAATGAAAAACTGTTTTTT
CSAPTNEKLFF
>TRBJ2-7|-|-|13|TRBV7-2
TGTGCCAGCAGCAAAGAGGGGGGAATGGAGCAGTACTTC
CASSKEGGMEQYF
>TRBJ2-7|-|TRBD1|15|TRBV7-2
TGTGCCAGCAGCTTCGGGACAGGGGGCCGATACGAGCAGTACTTC
CASSFGTGGRYEQYF
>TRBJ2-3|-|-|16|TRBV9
TGTGCCAGCAGTGCCACCGTGACGGGGGGCACAGATACGCAGTATTTT
CASSATVTGGTDTQYF